The present entry profiles one T cell receptor beta chain with its context. Antigen: not known. The data belong to a study of cytomegalovirus exposure and HLA in healthy donors. Study information: Drawn from HLA-typed donors, tens of millions of unique TCRs were held in an early data release. General observations from the study: Data from an earlier analysis indicated that most TCR beta V segments were productive either about 87% or about 30% of the time. Reportedly, cytomegalovirus status was diagnosed with high sensitivity and specificity. Among CMV-associated TCR beta chains, most appeared HLA-restricted in a later analysis.

The CDR3 is made up of 14 amino acids. Germline assignment: CDR1 MNHNY and CDR2 SVGAGI (reference sequence). With 9 bases removed from V and 0 bases from J, the gap between germline ends came to 12 bases. Both 60 Vbeta primers and 13 Jbeta primers went into the PCR. Produced via immunoSEQ multiplex PCR; TCRdb's table is partial and in-frame only. Altogether over 150,000 clones are present, 79% being singletons, with the ten largest covering approximately 1.5%. The clonotype was recovered from a girl under 18 in good health and CMV-seropositive. This sequence joins TRBV6-6 and TRBJ2-1; the D gene is possibly TRBD1 (6 bases). The sequencing input was PBMCs. CDR3 bases: TGTGCCAGTTTACAGGGAAGCTCCTACAATGAGCAGTTCTTC. Protein: CASLQGSSYNEQFF.